This record covers a single TCR beta chain. A total of 2 million PBMCs stored at -80 degrees C provided the unsorted libraries. Via MiXCR, TCRdb re-called the 5' RACE reads, giving one row per CDR3 protein. Among tens of thousands of distinct CDR3 sequences listed, 9% to 12% were seen once. The data stem from a study of neurological immune-mediated disorders. The germline V gene has CDR1 SGHRS and CDR2 YFSETQ. V was clipped by 4 bases and J by 7 bases, with 21 bases between them. This CDR3 is 16 amino acids long. The clonotype was recovered from a man aged 40-49 years in good health. The V gene is TRBV5-1, the J gene TRBJ2-1; maybe TRBD1 (5 bases). Sequencing was carried out using PBMCs. The CDR3 coding sequence is TGCGCCAGCAGCCTTTACCCTGGACATGGCGGTAATGAGCAGTTCTTC. Residues: CASSLYPGHGGNEQFF.